The sequence of this TCR beta chain was determined in a study of blood T cells in healthy people across ages. Study outcomes and limitations: Researchers report that TCR beta diversity correlated strongly with naive T cell percentage.

This clonotype was observed at least ten times. Antigen unknown. The use of a sample-barcoded 5' primer and a J-beta primer mix characterized a second PCR of about 6 to 11 cycles. The authors tagged each cDNA molecule using a template-switch adaptor with 12 random nucleotides. Sequencing of every sample gave 3 million or more CDR3-containing paired-end reads. Via MiXCR, TCRdb re-called the 5' RACE reads, giving one row per CDR3 protein. The sample yields 550,000 to 700,000 distinct CDR3 sequences, 25% to 30% seen once. V was cut by 1 base and J by 1 base, with 8 bases left in between. The CDR3 has 14 residues. Per germline, CDR1 SGHRS and CDR2 YFSETQ.

This chain uses TRBV5-1 with TRBJ2-5; no firm D call. This sequence originates from a woman in her 70s in good health. The sequenced material came from blood. The CDR3 DNA sequence: TGCGCCAGCAGCTTGCTTTCCCCCCAAGAGACCCAGTACTTC. This translates into CASSLLSPQETQYF.